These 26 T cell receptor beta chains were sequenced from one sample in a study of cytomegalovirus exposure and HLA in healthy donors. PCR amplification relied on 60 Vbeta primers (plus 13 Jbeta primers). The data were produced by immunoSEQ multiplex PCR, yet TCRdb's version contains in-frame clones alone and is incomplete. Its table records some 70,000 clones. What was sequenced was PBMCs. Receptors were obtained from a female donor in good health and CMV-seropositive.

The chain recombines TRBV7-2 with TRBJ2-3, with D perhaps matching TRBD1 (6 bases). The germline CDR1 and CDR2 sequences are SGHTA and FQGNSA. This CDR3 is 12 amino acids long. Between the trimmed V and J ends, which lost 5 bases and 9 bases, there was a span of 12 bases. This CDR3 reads CASSVVRGTQYF. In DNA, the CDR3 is TGTGCCAGCAGCGTTGTCAGGGGAACGCAGTATTTT.

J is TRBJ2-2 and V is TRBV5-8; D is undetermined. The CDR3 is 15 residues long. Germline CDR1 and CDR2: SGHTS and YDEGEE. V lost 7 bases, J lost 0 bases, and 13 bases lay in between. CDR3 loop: CASRGTKSNTGELFF. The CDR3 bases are TGTGCCAGCCGAGGAACGAAGTCGAACACCGGGGAGCTGTTTTTT.

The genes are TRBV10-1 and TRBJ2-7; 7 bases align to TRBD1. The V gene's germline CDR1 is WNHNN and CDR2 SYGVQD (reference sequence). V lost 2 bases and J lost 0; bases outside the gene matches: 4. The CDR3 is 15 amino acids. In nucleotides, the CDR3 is TGCGCCAGCAGTGAGGACGCAGGGGGCTCCTACGAGCAGTACTTC. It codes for CASSEDAGGSYEQYF.

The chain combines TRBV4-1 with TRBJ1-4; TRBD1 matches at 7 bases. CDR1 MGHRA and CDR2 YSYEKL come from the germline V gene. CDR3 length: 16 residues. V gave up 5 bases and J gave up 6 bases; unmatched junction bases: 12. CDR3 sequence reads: CASSSPTQGRYEKLFF. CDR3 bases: TGCGCCAGCAGCTCTCCCACACAGGGGAGGTATGAAAAACTGTTTTTT.

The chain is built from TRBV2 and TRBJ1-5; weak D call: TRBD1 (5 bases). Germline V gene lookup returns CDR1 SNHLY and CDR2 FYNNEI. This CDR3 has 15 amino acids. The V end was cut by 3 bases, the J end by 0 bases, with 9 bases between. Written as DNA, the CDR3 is TGTGCCAGCAGTGACCCGGGGGATAGCAATCAGCCCCAGCATTTT. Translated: CASSDPGDSNQPQHF. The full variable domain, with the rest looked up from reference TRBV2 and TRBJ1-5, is EPEVTQTPSHQVTQMGQEVILRCVPISNHLYFYWYRQILGQKVEFLVSFYNNEISEKSEIFDDQFSVERPDGSNFTLKIRSTKLEDSAMYFCASSDPGDSNQPQHFGDGTRLSIL.

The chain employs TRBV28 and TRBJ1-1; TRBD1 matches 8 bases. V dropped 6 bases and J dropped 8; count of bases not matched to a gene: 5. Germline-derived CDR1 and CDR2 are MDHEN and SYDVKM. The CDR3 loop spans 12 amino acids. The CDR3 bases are TGTGCCAGCAGGACCCGGACAGGGGAAGCTTTCTTT. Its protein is CASRTRTGEAFF.

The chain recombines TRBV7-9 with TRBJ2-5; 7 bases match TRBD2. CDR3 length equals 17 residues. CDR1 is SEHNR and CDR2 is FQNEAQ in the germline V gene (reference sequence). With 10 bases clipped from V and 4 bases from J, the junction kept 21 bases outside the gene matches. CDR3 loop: CATKPPLKAGDRETQYF. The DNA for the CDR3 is TGTGCCACCAAGCCCCCCCTAAAGGCGGGAGACAGAGAGACCCAGTACTTC.

The CDR3 sequence is CSVDGYLAPGTDTQYF. For the CDR3, the DNA is TGCAGCGTTGACGGTTACCTAGCGCCTGGCACAGATACGCAGTATTTT. This chain uses TRBV29-1 with TRBJ2-3; D is possibly TRBD2 (6 bases). The germline CDR1 and CDR2 sequences are SQVTM and ANQGSEA. V was pared by 3 bases and J by 1 base, with 17 bases between. The CDR3 runs to 16 residues.

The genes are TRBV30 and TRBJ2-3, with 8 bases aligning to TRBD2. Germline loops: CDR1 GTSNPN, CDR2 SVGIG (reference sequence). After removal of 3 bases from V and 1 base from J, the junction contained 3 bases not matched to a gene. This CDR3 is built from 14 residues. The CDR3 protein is CAWSLGGGTDTQYF. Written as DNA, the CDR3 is TGTGCCTGGAGCCTCGGGGGGGGCACAGATACGCAGTATTTT.

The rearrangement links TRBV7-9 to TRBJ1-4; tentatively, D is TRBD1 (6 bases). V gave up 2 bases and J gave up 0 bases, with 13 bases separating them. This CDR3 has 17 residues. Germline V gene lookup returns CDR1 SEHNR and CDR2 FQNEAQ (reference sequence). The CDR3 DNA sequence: TGTGCCAGCAGCTTACACAGGGCCTCTGCAACTAATGAAAAACTGTTTTTT. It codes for CASSLHRASATNEKLFF.

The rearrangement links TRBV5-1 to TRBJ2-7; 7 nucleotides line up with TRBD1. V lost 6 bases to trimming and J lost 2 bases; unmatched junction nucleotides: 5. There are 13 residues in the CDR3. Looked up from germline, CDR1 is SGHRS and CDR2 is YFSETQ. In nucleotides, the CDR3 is TGCGCCAGCAACACAGGGGACACCTACGAGCAGTACTTC. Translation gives CASNTGDTYEQYF. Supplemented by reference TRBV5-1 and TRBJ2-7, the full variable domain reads KAGVTQTPRYLIKTRGQQVTLSCSPISGHRSVSWYQQTPGQGLQFLFEYFSETQRNKGNFPGRFSGRQFSNSRSEMNVSTLELGDSALYLCASNTGDTYEQYFGPGTRLTVT.

CDR3 amino acids: CSAGVGGSYNEQFF. The CDR3 DNA sequence: TGCAGCGCCGGAGTGGGCGGGTCCTACAATGAGCAGTTCTTC. The rearrangement links TRBV29-1 to TRBJ2-1; D is possibly TRBD2 (5 bases). From germline, CDR1 is SQVTM and CDR2 ANQGSEA. V lost 7 bases, J lost 1 base, and 14 bases lay in between. The CDR3 length is 14 residues.

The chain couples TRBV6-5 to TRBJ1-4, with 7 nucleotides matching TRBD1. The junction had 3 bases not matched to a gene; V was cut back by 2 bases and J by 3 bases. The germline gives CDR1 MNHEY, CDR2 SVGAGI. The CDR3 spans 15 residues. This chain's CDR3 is CASSYDRAANEKLFF. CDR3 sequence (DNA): TGTGCCAGCAGTTACGACAGGGCGGCTAATGAAAAACTGTTTTTT.

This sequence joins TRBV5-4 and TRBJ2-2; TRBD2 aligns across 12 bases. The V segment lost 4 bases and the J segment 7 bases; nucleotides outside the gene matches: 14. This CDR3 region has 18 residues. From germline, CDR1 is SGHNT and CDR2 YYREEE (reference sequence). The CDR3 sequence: CASSPGTSGFKVHGELFF. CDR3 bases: TGTGCCAGCAGCCCTGGGACTAGCGGGTTCAAGGTCCACGGGGAGCTGTTTTTT.

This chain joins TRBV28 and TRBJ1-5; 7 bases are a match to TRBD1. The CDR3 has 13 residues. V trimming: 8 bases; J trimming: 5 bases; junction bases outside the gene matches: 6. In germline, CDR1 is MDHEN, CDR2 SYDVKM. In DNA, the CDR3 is TGTGCCAGCCACCGACAGGGCGATCAGCCCCAGCATTTT. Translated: CASHRQGDQPQHF. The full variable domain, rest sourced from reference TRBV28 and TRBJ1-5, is DVKVTQSSRYLVKRTGEKVFLECVQDMDHENMFWYRQDPGLGLRLIYFSYDVKMKEKGDIPEGYSVSREKKERFSLILESASTNQTSMYLCASHRQGDQPQHFGDGTRLSIL.

The CDR3 region is CASSYKGVDTQYF. CDR3 bases: TGTGCCAGCAGTTACAAGGGAGTAGATACGCAGTATTTT. The chain combines TRBV6-6 with TRBJ2-3, with D possibly TRBD2 on 5 matching bases. The V gene lost 2 bases and the J gene lost 5 bases, with 8 bases spanning the gap. Germline V CDR1 and CDR2: MNHNY, SVGAGI (reference sequence). The CDR3 totals 13 residues.

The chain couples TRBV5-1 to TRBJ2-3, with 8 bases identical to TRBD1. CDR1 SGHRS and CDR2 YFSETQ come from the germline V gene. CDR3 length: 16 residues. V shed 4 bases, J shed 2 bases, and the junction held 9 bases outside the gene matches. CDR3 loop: CASSPIDRGPTDTQYF. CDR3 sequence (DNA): TGCGCCAGCAGCCCGATCGACAGGGGCCCCACAGATACGCAGTATTTT.

The CDR3 here is CASSARQAYSNQPQHF. The CDR3 DNA sequence: TGTGCCAGCAGTGCCCGACAGGCGTATAGCAATCAGCCCCAGCATTTT. The rearrangement links TRBV27 to TRBJ1-5; D is possibly TRBD1 (6 bases). CDR1 and CDR2 from the germline V gene are MNHEY and SMNVEV (reference sequence). Trimming took 5 bases from V and 0 from J, leaving 14 bases between them. CDR3 length: 16 amino acids.

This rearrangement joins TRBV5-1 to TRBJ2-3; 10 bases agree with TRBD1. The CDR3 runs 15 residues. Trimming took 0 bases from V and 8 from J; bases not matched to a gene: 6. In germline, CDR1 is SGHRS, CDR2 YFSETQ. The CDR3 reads CASSLGTGGTGTQYF. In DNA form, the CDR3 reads TGCGCCAGCAGCTTGGGGACAGGGGGTACGGGTACGCAGTATTTT. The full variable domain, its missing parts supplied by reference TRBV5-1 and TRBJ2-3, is KAGVTQTPRYLIKTRGQQVTLSCSPISGHRSVSWYQQTPGQGLQFLFEYFSETQRNKGNFPGRFSGRQFSNSRSEMNVSTLELGDSALYLCASSLGTGGTGTQYFGPGTRLTVL.

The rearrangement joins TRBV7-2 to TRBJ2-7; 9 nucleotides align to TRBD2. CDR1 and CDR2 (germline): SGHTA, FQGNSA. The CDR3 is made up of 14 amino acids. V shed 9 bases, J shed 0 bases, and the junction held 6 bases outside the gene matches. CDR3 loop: CASGRGGDSYEQYF. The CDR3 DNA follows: TGTGCCAGTGGGCGCGGGGGGGACTCCTACGAGCAGTACTTC.

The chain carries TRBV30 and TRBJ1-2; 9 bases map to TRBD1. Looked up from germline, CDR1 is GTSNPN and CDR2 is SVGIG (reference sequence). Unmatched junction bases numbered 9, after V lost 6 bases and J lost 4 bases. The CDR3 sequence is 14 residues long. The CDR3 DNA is TGTGCCTGCCGGACAGGGGTCGAAAGCTATGGCTACACCTTC. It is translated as CACRTGVESYGYTF.

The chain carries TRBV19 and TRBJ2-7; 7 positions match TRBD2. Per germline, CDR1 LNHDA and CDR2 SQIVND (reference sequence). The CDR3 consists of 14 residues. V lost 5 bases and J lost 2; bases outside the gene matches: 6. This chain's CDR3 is CASSAGTTAYEQYF. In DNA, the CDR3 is TGTGCCAGTAGTGCCGGGACTACCGCCTACGAGCAGTACTTC.

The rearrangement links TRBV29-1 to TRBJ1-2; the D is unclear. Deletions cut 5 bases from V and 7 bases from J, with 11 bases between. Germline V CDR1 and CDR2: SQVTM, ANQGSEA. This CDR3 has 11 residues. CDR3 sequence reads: CSVFKELGYTF. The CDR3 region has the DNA TGCAGCGTTTTCAAGGAGCTTGGCTACACCTTC.

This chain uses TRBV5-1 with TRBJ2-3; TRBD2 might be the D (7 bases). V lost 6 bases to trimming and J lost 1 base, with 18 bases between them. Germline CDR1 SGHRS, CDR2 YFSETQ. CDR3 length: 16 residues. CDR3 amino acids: CASTSDGGRGTDTQYF. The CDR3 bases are TGCGCCAGCACCTCGGACGGGGGGCGCGGCACAGATACGCAGTATTTT.

Here the CDR3 reads CASSGGDPNSPLHF. CDR3 nucleotide sequence: TGTGCCAGCAGTGGGGGGGACCCTAATTCACCCCTCCACTTT. J is TRBJ1-6 and V is TRBV6-5; a possible D gene is TRBD1 (5 bases). Between the trimmed V and J ends, which lost 5 bases and 6 bases, there was a span of 11 bases. The CDR3 consists of 14 residues. Germline CDR1 MNHEY, CDR2 SVGAGI.

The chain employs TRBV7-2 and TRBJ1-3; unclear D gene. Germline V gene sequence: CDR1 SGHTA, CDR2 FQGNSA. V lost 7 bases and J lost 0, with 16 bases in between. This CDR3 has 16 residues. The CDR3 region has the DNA TGTGCCAGCAACGATAGAGGGTCCCTCTCTGGAAACACCATATATTTT. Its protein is CASNDRGSLSGNTIYF.